This T cell receptor beta chain was captured by sequencing in a study of neurological immune-mediated disorders. Preparation of the unsorted libraries drew on 2 million PBMCs stored at -80 C. V dropped 2 bases and J dropped 6 bases, with 9 bases sitting between them. Germline V gives CDR1 WNHNN, CDR2 SYGVQD (reference sequence). The length of the CDR3 is 13 residues. The study's findings and limits: The most TCR clonal expansion was seen in HTLV-1-associated myelopathy, whereas the least was seen in multiple sclerosis, below the level in healthy controls. Subjects shared no identical expanded-clone CDR3 amino acid sequences, suggesting private TCR-beta repertoires in all groups.

Synthesis of cDNA was carried out by template-switch 5'RACE. The reaction used 10-nucleotide random UMIs. TCRdb reprocessed the 5' RACE reads with MiXCR, giving one entry per CDR3 protein. The sample yields tens of thousands of distinct CDR3 sequences, 3.5% to 5% seen once. This clonotype appeared many times. Its matching antigen is unknown. The clonotype was recovered from a man aged 30 to 39 with multiple sclerosis. V usage is TRBV10-1 and J usage is TRBJ2-3; the D is unclear. Sequences were obtained from PBMCs. As DNA, the CDR3 is TGCGCCAGCAGTGAGGGTGGGGATGATACGCAGTATTTT. It is translated as CASSEGGDDTQYF.